These 20 T cell receptor beta chains share one sample of origin, sequenced in a study of blood T cell repertoires in COVID-19. Clones were read by immunoSEQ multiplex PCR, and TCRdb kept only the in-frame ones, dropping some. The repertoire holds more than 85,000 clones, with roughly 91% as singletons. The material sequenced was peripheral blood. These receptors came from a woman aged 45-65 years with acute or convalescent COVID-19.

The chain links TRBV14 to TRBJ1-2, with a possible D match to TRBD1 (6 bases). Germline V lookup: CDR1 SGHDN, CDR2 FVKESK. The CDR3 spans 14 residues. The germline V and J ends were trimmed by 1 base and 7 bases, with 13 bases remaining between them. The CDR3 sequence is CASSQGRGQVGYTF. In nucleotides, the CDR3 is TGTGCCAGCAGCCAAGGGCGGGGGCAGGTTGGCTACACCTTC.

This rearrangement joins TRBV30 to TRBJ2-2; TRBD2 matches at 11 bases. The CDR3 extends over 15 amino acids. From germline, CDR1 is GTSNPN and CDR2 SVGIG (reference sequence). V was clipped by 4 bases and J by 5 bases; unmatched bases: 6. CDR3 region: CAWKSSGRDTGELFF. The CDR3 DNA reads TGTGCCTGGAAGAGTAGCGGGAGGGATACCGGGGAGCTGTTTTTT.

The J gene is TRBJ2-7, the V gene TRBV3-1 (or the pseudogene TRBV3-2), with TRBD1 matching 7 bases. The CDR3 runs 15 residues. V was pared by 6 bases and J by 2 bases, with 10 bases of the junction left unmatched. The germline V gene has CDR1 LGHDT and CDR2 YNNKEL (reference sequence). The CDR3 DNA sequence: TGTGCCAGCAGTCCCGGGACAGCCAGACCCTACGAGCAGTACTTC. It encodes CASSPGTARPYEQYF.

This sequence joins TRBV24-1 and TRBJ2-5; the D gene is possibly TRBD2 (5 bases). This CDR3 spans 14 amino acids. Germline V gene sequence: CDR1 KGHDR, CDR2 SFDVKD. Deletions cut 3 bases from V and 1 base from J, with 8 bases between. The CDR3 protein is CATSDADFQETQYF. DNA of the CDR3: TGTGCCACCAGTGATGCGGACTTCCAAGAGACCCAGTACTTC.

The V gene is TRBV21-1, the J gene TRBJ2-5; the table's D call, TRBD1, has no DNA check behind it. TRBV21-1 corresponds to a pseudogene. The CDR3 is 15 amino acids. CDR3 protein: CASSSQVPGWETQYF. For the CDR3, the DNA is TGTGCCAGCAGCTCTCAGGTGCCAGGGTGGGAGACCCAGTACTTC.

V usage is TRBV5-1 and J usage is TRBJ2-7; 8 nucleotides align to TRBD2. This CDR3 has 14 amino acids. Germline CDR1 and CDR2: SGHRS and YFSETQ. Germline trimming cut 4 bases from V and 0 bases from J; bases unmatched to any gene: 3. The CDR3 here is CASSVTSGSYEQYF. The CDR3 DNA sequence: TGCGCCAGCAGCGTAACTAGCGGCTCCTACGAGCAGTACTTC. The variable domain in full, with the rest retrieved from reference TRBV5-1 and TRBJ2-7, is KAGVTQTPRYLIKTRGQQVTLSCSPISGHRSVSWYQQTPGQGLQFLFEYFSETQRNKGNFPGRFSGRQFSNSRSEMNVSTLELGDSALYLCASSVTSGSYEQYFGPGTRLTVT.

The V and J genes are TRBV24-1 and TRBJ2-2; TRBD2 matches 9 bases. The CDR3 totals 18 residues. Germline assignment: CDR1 KGHDR and CDR2 SFDVKD. Unmatched junction bases numbered 9, after V lost 0 bases and J lost 5 bases. CDR3 protein: CATSDLRAGSGRTGELFF. Here the CDR3 DNA reads TGTGCCACCAGTGATTTGAGGGCCGGCAGCGGGAGGACCGGGGAGCTGTTTTTT.

This chain links TRBV19 with TRBJ1-2, with a possible D match to TRBD1 (5 bases). The CDR3 loop spans 10 amino acids. V shed 7 bases and J shed 7 bases, with 7 bases lying between them. Germline V gene sequence: CDR1 LNHDA, CDR2 SQIVND (reference sequence). This chain's CDR3 is CASMGLGYTF. DNA for the CDR3: TGTGCCAGTATGGGACTTGGCTACACCTTC. The complete variable domain, with remaining parts taken from reference TRBV19 and TRBJ1-2, reads DGGITQSPKYLFRKEGQNVTLSCEQNLNHDAMYWYRQDPGQGLRLIYYSQIVNDFQKGDIAEGYSVSREKKESFPLTVTSAQKNPTAFYLCASMGLGYTFGSGTRLTVV.

The J gene is TRBJ1-1, the V gene TRBV5-1; TRBD1 aligns across 8 bases. This CDR3 is 14 amino acids long. With 2 bases clipped from V and 5 bases from J, the junction kept 5 bases outside the gene matches. Germline V gene sequence: CDR1 SGHRS, CDR2 YFSETQ. The CDR3 region has the DNA TGCGCCAGCAGCTTTACAGGGGGTGAGACTGAAGCTTTCTTT. Amino acids: CASSFTGGETEAFF.

The chain joins TRBV2 to TRBJ2-7; 13 nucleotides match TRBD2. The ends lost 6 bases at V and 1 base at J; junction bases unmatched: 3. This CDR3 region has 15 residues. Germline V gives CDR1 SNHLY, CDR2 FYNNEI. The CDR3 sequence is CASRRTSGSSYEQYF. The CDR3 DNA follows: TGTGCCAGCAGAAGGACTAGCGGGAGTTCCTACGAGCAGTACTTC.

V and J are TRBV5-5 and TRBJ2-5; tentative D call: TRBD1 (5 bases). Germline V lookup: CDR1 SGHKS, CDR2 YYEKEE (reference sequence). The CDR3 length is 15 residues. V lost 0 bases to trimming and J lost 5 bases, with 14 bases between them. CDR3 sequence reads: CASSLAWMGPETQYF. The CDR3 DNA is TGTGCCAGCAGCTTGGCATGGATGGGGCCGGAGACCCAGTACTTC.

This clone has only one observation. DNA of the CDR3: TGTGCCAGCACTAACCAGCCTAGCGGTACCTACGAGCAGTACTTC. It yields the protein CASTNQPSGTYEQYF. This chain uses TRBV11-2 with TRBJ2-7; 7 bases agree with TRBD2. Germline loops: CDR1 SGHAT, CDR2 FQNNGV. Trimming took 7 bases from V and 2 from J; bases not matched to a gene: 11. There are 15 residues in the CDR3.

This clone has just one count. This chain joins TRBV3-1 (or the pseudogene TRBV3-2) and TRBJ2-1; D is uncertain. CDR1 is LGHDT and CDR2 is YNNKEL in the germline V gene (reference sequence). This CDR3 region has 14 residues. The ends were cut back, 4 bases at V and 0 bases at J, with 7 bases in the middle. Written as DNA, the CDR3 is TGTGCCAGCAGCCGCGGTGGCTCCTACAATGAGCAGTTCTTC. This sequence encodes CASSRGGSYNEQFF.

V and J are TRBV28 and TRBJ2-7; 7 nucleotides match TRBD2. V gave up 5 bases and J gave up 2 bases; unmatched junction bases: 15. The CDR3 has 17 residues. The germline gives CDR1 MDHEN, CDR2 SYDVKM. The CDR3 nucleotides read TGTGCCAGCAGTCCGTGGGAGGGCCGTGCGGAGGCCTACGAGCAGTACTTC. It translates to CASSPWEGRAEAYEQYF.

The chain has TRBV24-1 and TRBJ2-2; 10 bases are a match to TRBD1. CDR1 and CDR2 from the germline V gene are KGHDR and SFDVKD. The CDR3 is made up of 13 amino acids. The V gene end was trimmed by 7 bases and the J gene end by 8 bases; junction bases not matched to a gene: 3. The CDR3 DNA reads TGTGCCACCAGAGACAGGGGGCAAGGGGAGCTGTTTTTT. Protein: CATRDRGQGELFF.

This clone turned up a few times. V usage is TRBV28 and J usage is TRBJ2-2, with D perhaps TRBD1 (6 bases). Trimming shortened V by 4 bases and J by 5 bases, and 11 bases separated the two germline ends. The CDR3 is 14 amino acids. Looked up from germline, CDR1 is MDHEN and CDR2 is SYDVKM. CDR3 nucleotides: TGTGCCAGCAGTTCTGGGGGCGGGACCGGGGAGCTGTTTTTT. Translating it yields CASSSGGGTGELFF. Together with reference TRBV28 and TRBJ2-2, the CDR3 gives the full variable domain: DVKVTQSSRYLVKRTGEKVFLECVQDMDHENMFWYRQDPGLGLRLIYFSYDVKMKEKGDIPEGYSVSREKKERFSLILESASTNQTSMYLCASSSGGGTGELFFGEGSRLTVL.

This chain joins TRBV3-1 (or the pseudogene TRBV3-2) and TRBJ2-7, with 8 bases identical to TRBD2. The CDR3 sequence is 14 residues long. V shed 8 bases and J 2 bases; nucleotides not matched to a gene: 8. The germline V gene has CDR1 LGHDT and CDR2 YNNKEL (reference sequence). The CDR3 protein is CASGSRTSPYEQYF. The CDR3 coding sequence is TGTGCCAGCGGGAGCAGGACTAGCCCCTACGAGCAGTACTTC.

CDR3 residues: CASSYQQVGAYEQYF. For the CDR3, the DNA is TGTGCCAGCAGCTATCAACAGGTTGGCGCCTACGAGCAGTACTTC. The genes are TRBV5-6 and TRBJ2-7; tentative D call: TRBD1 (5 bases). V was pared by 3 bases and J by 2 bases, with 15 bases between. The CDR3 runs 15 residues. CDR1 is SGHDT, CDR2 YYEEEE, per germline.

The chain links TRBV28 to TRBJ2-1; TRBD2 matches at 14 bases. J lost 15 bases, V lost 4 bases, and 11 bases had no gene match. CDR1 MDHEN and CDR2 SYDVKM come from the germline V gene. This CDR3 comprises 15 residues. The CDR3 bases are TGTGCCAGCAGTTCCCCCCGACTAGCGGGAGGGCCCAGGTTCTTC. Translating it yields CASSSPRLAGGPRFF.

The rearrangement uses TRBV11-2 and TRBJ2-5; D unclear. The germline V gene has CDR1 SGHAT and CDR2 FQNNGV. The CDR3 spans 12 residues. V lost 5 bases and J 4 bases, leaving 8 bases between the germline ends. The CDR3 region has the DNA TGTGCCAGCAGCCGTTCGGGAGAGACCCAGTACTTC. This gives the protein CASSRSGETQYF.